The 4 T cell receptor beta chains below were found in one sample sequenced in a study of cytomegalovirus exposure and HLA in healthy donors. The PCR had 60 Vbeta and 13 Jbeta primers. Profiled with immunoSEQ multiplex PCR; TCRdb holds only in-frame clones, not every one. Among roughly 190,000 clones listed, roughly 80% were seen once. The sequenced sample consisted of PBMCs. These receptors were obtained from a man over 45 in good health and CMV-seronegative.

The chain combines TRBV5-1 with TRBJ2-7, with TRBD1 identical over 8 bases. Germline V gives CDR1 SGHRS, CDR2 YFSETQ. The length of the CDR3 is 14 residues. V lost 3 bases, J lost 4 bases, and 6 bases stayed unmatched. The CDR3 DNA is TGCGCCAGCAGCTCCCGGGACAGGAGTTACGAGCAGTACTTC. Translation: CASSSRDRSYEQYF.

The CDR3 sequence: CASSLRVAQGEQFF. Written as DNA, the CDR3 is TGTGCCAGCAGCTTACGGGTGGCCCAGGGGGAGCAGTTCTTC. The rearrangement uses TRBV7-2 and TRBJ2-1, with D possibly matching TRBD1 (6 bases). Trimming removed 2 bases at V and 10 bases at J, with 15 bases between. This CDR3 has 14 amino acids. Germline assignment: CDR1 SGHTA and CDR2 FQGNSA.

This clone was picked up a small number of times. The CDR3: CASSARLAGALSYNEQFF. CDR3 bases: TGTGCCAGCAGCGCCCGACTAGCGGGGGCCTTATCCTACAATGAGCAGTTCTTC. The rearrangement joins TRBV9 to TRBJ2-1; TRBD2 aligns across 12 bases. The germline V gene has CDR1 SGDLS and CDR2 YYNGEE. With 3 bases clipped from V and 1 base from J, the junction kept 8 bases outside the gene matches. The CDR3 extends over 18 amino acids. Complete variable domain (other parts from reference TRBV9 and TRBJ2-1): DSGVTQTPKHLITATGQRVTLRCSPRSGDLSVYWYQQSLDQGLQFLIQYYNGEERAKGNILERFSAQQFPDLHSELNLSSLELGDSALYFCASSARLAGALSYNEQFFGPGTRLTVL.

The chain employs TRBV11-3 and TRBJ2-5, with 8 bases aligning to TRBD1. Looked up from germline, CDR1 is SGHNT and CDR2 is YENEEA. This CDR3 has 15 amino acids. V lost 1 base to trimming and J lost 3 bases; unmatched junction nucleotides: 4. This chain's CDR3 is CASSLGQGLEETQYF. CDR3 nucleotides: TGTGCCAGCAGCTTAGGACAGGGGTTGGAAGAGACCCAGTACTTC.